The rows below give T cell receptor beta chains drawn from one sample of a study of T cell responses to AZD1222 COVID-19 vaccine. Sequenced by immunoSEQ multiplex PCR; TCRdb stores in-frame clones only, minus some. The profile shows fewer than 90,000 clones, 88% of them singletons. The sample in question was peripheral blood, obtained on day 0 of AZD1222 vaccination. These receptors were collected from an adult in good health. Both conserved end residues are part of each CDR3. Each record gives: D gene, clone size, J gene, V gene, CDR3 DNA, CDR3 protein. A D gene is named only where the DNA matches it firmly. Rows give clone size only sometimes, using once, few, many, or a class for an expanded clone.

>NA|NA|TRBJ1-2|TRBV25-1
TGTGCCAGCAGTGACAGGGAATGGGGCTACACCTTC
CASSDREWGYTF
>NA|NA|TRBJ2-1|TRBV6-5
TGTGCCAGCGCGACTAACTACTACAATGAGCAGTTCTTC
CASATNYYNEQFF
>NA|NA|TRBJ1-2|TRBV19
TGTGCCAGTAGGCCGACACGGGGCTATGGCTACACCTTC
CASRPTRGYGYTF
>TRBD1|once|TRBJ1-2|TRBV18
TGTGCCAGCTCACCGCGCGGACAGGGGGCTGGCTATGGCTACACCTTC
CASSPRGQGAGYGYTF
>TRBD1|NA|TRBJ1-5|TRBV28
TGTGCCAGCACCCTGGGGATGGCAGGGGGCGGTCAGCCCCAGCATTTT
CASTLGMAGGGQPQHF
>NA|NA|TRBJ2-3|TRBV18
TGTGCCAGCTCACCAGTCCAGGGGAGGACAGATACGCAGTATTTT
CASSPVQGRTDTQYF
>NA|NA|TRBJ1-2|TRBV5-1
TGCGCCAGCAGCTTTCGGGGGCAGAGCGCTAACTATGGCTACACCTTC
CASSFRGQSANYGYTF
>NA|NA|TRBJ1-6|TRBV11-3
TGTGCCAGCAGCTCGTCCGGGACACACTTCCTTAATTCACCCCTCCACTTT
CASSSSGTHFLNSPLHF
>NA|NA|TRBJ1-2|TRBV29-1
TGCAGCGTCGCCGACCGGGCTGGCTACACCTTC
CSVADRAGYTF
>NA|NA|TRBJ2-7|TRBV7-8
TGTGCCAGCAGCTTAGTTACGGACGAGCAGTACTTC
CASSLVTDEQYF
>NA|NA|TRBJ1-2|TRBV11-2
TGTGCCAGCAGCTTAGGTCTCAATTATGGCTACACCTTC
CASSLGLNYGYTF
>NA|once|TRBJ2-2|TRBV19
TGTGCCAGTAGTTCAGGGGCACCCACCGGGGAGCTGTTTTTT
CASSSGAPTGELFF
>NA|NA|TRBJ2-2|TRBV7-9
TGTGCCCCAGGAAGCAGGGAAGGAACCGGGGAGCTGTTTTTT
CAPGSREGTGELFF
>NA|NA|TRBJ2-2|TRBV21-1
TGTGCCAGCAGCAAAGCGCGGAACGGGGAGCTGTTTTTT
CASSKARNGELFF
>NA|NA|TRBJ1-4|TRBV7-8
TGTGCCAGCAGCCAACGAGAGACAGATAATGAAAAACTGTTTTTT
CASSQRETDNEKLFF
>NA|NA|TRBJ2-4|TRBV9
TGTGCCAGCAGCGTAGGTGAAGCCAAAAACATTCAGTACTTC
CASSVGEAKNIQYF
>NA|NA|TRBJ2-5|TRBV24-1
TGTGCCACCAGTGATTTCTCCGTGGGAGGTCCAGAGACCCAGTACTTC
CATSDFSVGGPETQYF
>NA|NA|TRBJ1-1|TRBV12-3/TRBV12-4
TGTGCCAGCAGTTTTCGGATATGGACTGAAGCTTTCTTT
CASSFRIWTEAFF
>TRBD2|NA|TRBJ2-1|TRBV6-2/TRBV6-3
TGTGCCAGCAGTTACGCCAGCGGGAGGACCAATGAGCAGTTCTTC
CASSYASGRTNEQFF
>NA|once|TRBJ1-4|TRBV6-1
TGTGCCAGCAGTGAAGCCGGGGTGAGAGAAAAACTGTTTTTT
CASSEAGVREKLFF
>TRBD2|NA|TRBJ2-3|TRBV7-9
TGTGCCAGCAGCTTAAGACTAGCGGGGGGACGGGATACGCAGTATTTT
CASSLRLAGGRDTQYF
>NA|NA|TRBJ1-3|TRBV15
TGTGCCACCAGCAGAGATCGCGGGTGGGGGGACACCATATATTTT
CATSRDRGWGDTIYF
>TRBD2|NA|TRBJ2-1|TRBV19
TGTGCCAGTAGTGCCCGACTAGCCAGACAGTTCTTC
CASSARLARQFF
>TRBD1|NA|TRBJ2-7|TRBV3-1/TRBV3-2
TGTGCCAGCGAAGACAGGGTTGCCTACGAGCAGTACTTC
CASEDRVAYEQYF
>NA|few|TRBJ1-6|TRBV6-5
TGTGCCAGTACCCTGACAGTAACTCGTTCACCCCTCCACTTT
CASTLTVTRSPLHF
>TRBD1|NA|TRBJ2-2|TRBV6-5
TGTGCCAGTTACAGGGGAAGCGGGGAGCTGTTTTTT
CASYRGSGELFF
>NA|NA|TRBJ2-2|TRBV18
TGTGCCAGCTCACCTATGAGTGACACCGGGGAGCTGTTTTTT
CASSPMSDTGELFF
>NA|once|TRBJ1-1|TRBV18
TGTGCCAGCTCTTACGACGGTCGAACTGAAGCTTTCTTT
CASSYDGRTEAFF
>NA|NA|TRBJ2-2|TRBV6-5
TGTGCCAGCAGTTACGGTCAGGGTCTGTCTGCCGGGGAGCTGTTTTTT
CASSYGQGLSAGELFF
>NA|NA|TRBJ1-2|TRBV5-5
TGTGCCAGCAGCCCCGAGGGCACTAACTATGGCTACACCTTC
CASSPEGTNYGYTF
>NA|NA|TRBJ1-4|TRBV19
TGTGCCAGTAGTATAGATTTTACGGTAAACGAAAAACTGTTTTTT
CASSIDFTVNEKLFF
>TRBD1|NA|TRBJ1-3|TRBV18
TGTGCCAGCTCACCCGTGAACCAGGGGGCTGGAAACACCATATATTTT
CASSPVNQGAGNTIYF
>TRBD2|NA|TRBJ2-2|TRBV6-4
TGTGCCAGCAGTAAACCCGGGACTAGCGGGACCGGGGAGCTGTTTTTT
CASSKPGTSGTGELFF
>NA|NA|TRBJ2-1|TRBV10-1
TGCGCCAGCAGTGATAGCAGGGTCGTTAATGAGCAGTTCTTC
CASSDSRVVNEQFF
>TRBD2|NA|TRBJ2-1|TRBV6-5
TGTGCCAGCAGTTATGGGCGGGGTAGCGGGAGAGATGAGCAGTTCTTC
CASSYGRGSGRDEQFF
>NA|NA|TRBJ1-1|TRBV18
TGTGCCAGCTCACCGCCGGGGAACACTGAAGCTTTCTTT
CASSPPGNTEAFF
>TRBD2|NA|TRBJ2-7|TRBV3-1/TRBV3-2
TGTGCCAGCAGCCACGGACTAGCGGGGGTCCCCTACGAGCAGTACTTC
CASSHGLAGVPYEQYF
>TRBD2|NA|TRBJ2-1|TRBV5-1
TGCGCCAGCAGCTTGTCGGGGGGGAGCTACAATGAGCAGTTCTTC
CASSLSGGSYNEQFF
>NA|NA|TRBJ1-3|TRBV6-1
TGTGCCAGCAGTGAGGGCCACTACTCTGGAAACACCATATATTTT
CASSEGHYSGNTIYF
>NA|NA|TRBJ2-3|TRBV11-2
TGTGCCAGCAGCTTAGTCGCAGATACGCAGTATTTT
CASSLVADTQYF
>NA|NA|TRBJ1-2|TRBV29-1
TGCAGCGTGTATAGGGGAGATGGCTACACCTTC
CSVYRGDGYTF
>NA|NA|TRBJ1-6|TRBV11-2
TGTGCCAGCAGTCAGGGGACACCCCCCTCACCCCTCCACTTT
CASSQGTPPSPLHF
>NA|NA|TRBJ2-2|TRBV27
TGTGCCAGCAGTTCAGTATGGCCGGTGGGCACCGGGGAGCTGTTTTTT
CASSSVWPVGTGELFF
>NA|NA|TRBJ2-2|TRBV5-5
TGTGCCAGCAGCTTGGAGGCAGCGAACACCGGGGAGCTGTTTTTT
CASSLEAANTGELFF
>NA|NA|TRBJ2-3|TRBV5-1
TGCGCCAGCAGCTTGGAACGGGGGGCTTCAGATACGCAGTATTTT
CASSLERGASDTQYF
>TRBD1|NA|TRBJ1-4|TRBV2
TGTGCGACCGGGACAGACATGCCGGGTAATGAAAAACTGTTTTTT
CATGTDMPGNEKLFF
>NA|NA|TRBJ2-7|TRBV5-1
TGCGCCAGCAGCTTGGCTCCAGGGTTGTCCTACGAGCAGTACTTC
CASSLAPGLSYEQYF
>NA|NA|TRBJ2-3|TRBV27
TGTGCCAGCAGTTTGGTGGTTGCGACCACAGATACGCAGTATTTT
CASSLVVATTDTQYF